This T cell receptor beta chain was sequenced in a study of shared clonotypes between healthy human individuals. The method was immunoSEQ multiplex PCR; TCRdb's version includes in-frame clones alone and lacks a portion of them. The sample comprises around 1.9 million clones, approximately 94% of which are singletons, and around 1.7% rests with the top ten. The CDR3 loop spans 18 amino acids. V trimming: 3 bases; J trimming: 0 bases; junction bases outside the gene matches: 13. Germline V gene data show CDR1 as ENHRY and CDR2 as SYGVKD. As defined, naive CD8 cells were CD45RO-negative and positively selected for CCR7, with terminally differentiated effector memory CD45RA+ cells excluded. Study-wide results and limits: The expectation was that sequencing depth would affect clonotype sharing among donors.

In its sample, this clone was seen once. Its cognate antigen is unknown. This sequence joins TRBV10-3 and TRBJ2-7, with 8 bases matching TRBD2. The specimen sequenced was naive CD8+ T cells from PBMCs. The clonotype was recovered from a man between 18 and 35 years old in good health. Some clones in this sample may be carry-over from other donors' samples. CDR3 sequence (DNA): TGTGCCATCAGTGACGTGACGGGAGGGCCGGTAGGCTCCTACGAGCAGTACTTC. This encodes CAISDVTGGPVGSYEQYF.